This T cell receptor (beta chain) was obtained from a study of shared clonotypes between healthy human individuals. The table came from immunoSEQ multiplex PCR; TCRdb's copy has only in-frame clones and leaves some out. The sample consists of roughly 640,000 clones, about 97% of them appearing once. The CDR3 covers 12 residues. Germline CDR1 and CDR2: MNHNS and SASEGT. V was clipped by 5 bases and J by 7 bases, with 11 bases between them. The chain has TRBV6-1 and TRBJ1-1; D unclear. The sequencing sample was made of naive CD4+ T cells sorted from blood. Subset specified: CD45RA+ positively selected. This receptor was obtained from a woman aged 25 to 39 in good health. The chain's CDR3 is CASSPGRVEAFF. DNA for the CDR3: TGTGCCAGCAGTCCAGGCCGCGTTGAAGCTTTCTTT.